This passage covers 26 T cell receptor beta chains from one sample sequenced in a study of blood T cell repertoires in COVID-19. The assay was immunoSEQ multiplex PCR, and TCRdb's table has in-frame clones only and misses some. The repertoire consists of about 160,000 clones, with 85% to 90% occurring once and the leading ten covering more than 6.5%. Sequencing used PBMCs or T cells enriched from blood (not recorded which). The source of these receptors is a woman in her 50s who had recovered from COVID-19.

The chain uses TRBV5-4 and TRBJ2-2; 9 bases are a match to TRBD2. CDR1 SGHNT and CDR2 YYREEE come from the germline V gene (reference sequence). The CDR3 covers 16 residues. After removal of 2 bases from V and 8 bases from J, the junction contained 10 bases not matched to a gene. DNA for the CDR3: TGTGCCAGCAGCTTAGGCGGGGGGGCCTCATCAGGGGAGCTGTTTTTT. It encodes CASSLGGGASSGELFF.

V gene TRBV19 combines with J gene TRBJ1-2, with 9 nucleotides matching TRBD1. J gave up 8 bases and V 6 bases, and 4 bases lay outside the gene matches. CDR3 length: 12 amino acids. The germline gives CDR1 LNHDA, CDR2 SQIVND (reference sequence). DNA for the CDR3: TGTGCCAGTAGAACAGGGGGCGCGGGCTACACCTTC. Translation: CASRTGGAGYTF.

DNA for the CDR3: TGTGCCAGGCAGACTATTAACACCGGGGAGCTGTTTTTT. Encoded protein: CARQTINTGELFF. The V gene is TRBV2, the J gene TRBJ2-2; maybe TRBD2 (5 bases). The CDR3 is 13 amino acids. Trimming shortened V by 9 bases and J by 2 bases, and 10 bases separated the two germline ends. The germline V gene has CDR1 SNHLY and CDR2 FYNNEI.

This CDR3 reads CASSKRAMGTGGTYGYTF. CDR3 nucleotides: TGTGCCAGCAGCAAACGGGCAATGGGGACAGGGGGCACCTATGGCTACACCTTC. The rearrangement uses TRBV21-1 and TRBJ1-2; the table's D call, TRBD1, has no DNA check behind it. TRBV21-1 is termed a pseudogene. The CDR3 has 18 amino acids.

This clone has only one observation. The chain links TRBV18 to TRBJ1-6; D is perhaps TRBD1 (6 bases). The CDR3 spans 14 residues. V was shortened by 3 bases and J by 10 bases, with 13 bases between the two germline ends. In germline, CDR1 is KGHSH, CDR2 LQKENI. CDR3 in DNA: TGTGCCAGCTCACCCCAGATGGACAGATCACCCCTCCACTTT. Protein sequence: CASSPQMDRSPLHF.

V gene TRBV7-6 combines with J gene TRBJ2-3; 11 bases fit TRBD2. The junction had 2 bases not matched to a gene; V was cut back by 2 bases and J by 4 bases. The CDR3 has 15 amino acids. The germline CDR1 and CDR2 sequences are SGHVS and FNYEAQ. The CDR3 reads CASSLYSGGADTQYF. The CDR3 DNA follows: TGTGCCAGCAGCTTATATAGCGGGGGGGCAGATACGCAGTATTTT.

This clone is a singleton in its sample. The rearrangement links TRBV20-1 to TRBJ2-1; the D gene is possibly TRBD2 (6 bases). The CDR3 totals 13 residues. Germline CDR1 and CDR2: DFQATT and SNEGSKA (reference sequence). V was shortened by 3 bases and J by 6 bases, with 12 bases between the two germline ends. CDR3 DNA: TGCAGTGCTAGTGTCTTAGCGGTCAATGAGCAGTTCTTC. It encodes CSASVLAVNEQFF.

V gene TRBV7-3 combines with J gene TRBJ2-1, with 10 bases lining up with TRBD2. Trimming took 5 bases from V and 6 from J; bases not matched to a gene: 7. Germline assignment: CDR1 SGHTA and CDR2 FQGTGA. The CDR3 sequence is 15 residues long. The CDR3 DNA is TGTGCCAGCAGCCCCTTAGCGGGGGGCTCCAATGAGCAGTTCTTC. Protein: CASSPLAGGSNEQFF.

The chain is built from TRBV7-9 and TRBJ1-1, with a possible D match to TRBD1 (5 bases). Germline V CDR1 and CDR2: SEHNR, FQNEAQ (reference sequence). The V and J ends lost 5 bases and 0 bases respectively, with 10 bases between them. The CDR3 spans 14 residues. CDR3 sequence reads: CASSPDRMNTEAFF. DNA of the CDR3: TGTGCCAGCAGCCCCGACAGAATGAACACTGAAGCTTTCTTT.

V is TRBV11-3 and J is TRBJ2-7; D is uncertain. Germline V gives CDR1 SGHNT, CDR2 YENEEA. Trimming left V 5 bases short and J 3 bases short, with 8 bases between. The CDR3 contains 12 residues. Here the CDR3 DNA reads TGTGCCAGCAGCCGGAGTGGCTACGAGCAGTACTTC. Translated: CASSRSGYEQYF.

The chain joins TRBV7-8 to TRBJ2-7; a possible D gene is TRBD2 (5 bases). V gave up 1 base and J gave up 6 bases, with 10 bases separating them. This CDR3 has 13 residues. Looked up from germline, CDR1 is SGHVS and CDR2 is FQNEAQ. CDR3 coding DNA: TGTGCCAGCAGCTTAGTTTCGGGGTTCGAGCAGTACTTC. Translated, it gives CASSLVSGFEQYF. The full variable domain, rest sourced from reference TRBV7-8 and TRBJ2-7, is GAGVSQSPRYKVAKRGQDVALRCDPISGHVSLFWYQQALGQGPEFLTYFQNEAQLDKSGLPSDRFFAERPEGSVSTLKIQRTQQEDSAVYLCASSLVSGFEQYFGPGTRLTVT.

For this clone: The sample holds other DNA sequences that translate to the same CDR3. The J gene is TRBJ1-1, the V gene TRBV10-2, with 8 bases identical to TRBD1. This CDR3 has 14 residues. V gave up 6 bases and J gave up 1 base; unmatched junction bases: 4. The germline CDR1 and CDR2 sequences are WSHSY and SAAADI. The CDR3 DNA sequence: TGCGCCAGCAGAGGACAGGGTGCGAACACTGAAGCTTTCTTT. Translating it yields CASRGQGANTEAFF.

The CDR3 DNA reads as TGTGCCAGCAGCTTGGGGTTTTCCAGCTCTGGAAACACCATATATTTT. It yields the protein CASSLGFSSSGNTIYF. This chain links TRBV5-4 with TRBJ1-3; no firm D call. CDR3 length equals 16 residues. V lost 0 bases and J 0 bases, leaving 10 bases between the germline ends. Germline lookup yields CDR1 SGHNT and CDR2 YYREEE (reference sequence).

V usage is TRBV30 and J usage is TRBJ2-2; 8 positions agree with TRBD1. V was clipped by 8 bases and J by 3 bases; unmatched bases: 8. Germline V gives CDR1 GTSNPN, CDR2 SVGIG (reference sequence). The CDR3 is 14 amino acids. The CDR3 reads CARLGQGYTGELFF. The DNA of the CDR3 is TGTGCCAGGCTCGGACAGGGCTACACCGGGGAGCTGTTTTTT.

The rearrangement uses TRBV19 and TRBJ1-1; D is uncertain. The germline V gene has CDR1 LNHDA and CDR2 SQIVND (reference sequence). The CDR3 covers 12 residues. Trimming took 1 base from V and 9 from J, leaving 9 bases between them. The CDR3 coding sequence is TGTGCCAGTAGTATAGGCGGGATTCAAGCTTTCTTT. This encodes CASSIGGIQAFF.

The chain joins TRBV6-5 to TRBJ2-5; 8 nucleotides agree with TRBD1. Germline V lookup: CDR1 MNHEY, CDR2 SVGAGI. The CDR3 covers 15 residues. The V and J ends lost 0 bases and 1 base, in that order; junction bases with no gene match: 1. This chain's CDR3 is CASSYSGTGQETQYF. Written as DNA, the CDR3 is TGTGCCAGCAGTTACTCGGGGACAGGCCAAGAGACCCAGTACTTC.

The rearrangement uses TRBV6-2 or TRBV6-3 and TRBJ1-1; 7 positions match TRBD1. Germline lookup yields CDR1 MNHEY and CDR2 SVGEGT. CDR3 length: 15 amino acids. Losses at the gene ends were 0 bases for V and 6 bases for J; bases not matched to a gene: 7. DNA for the CDR3: TGTGCCAGCAGTTACTCGGGCAGGGGGGTGTCTGAAGCTTTCTTT. Translation: CASSYSGRGVSEAFF.

The chain joins TRBV6-4 to TRBJ2-3, with 9 bases fitting TRBD2. The CDR3 runs 15 residues. Trimming removed 2 bases from V and 5 bases from J; junction bases left unmatched: 5. Germline V gene lookup returns CDR1 MRHNA and CDR2 SNTAGT. CDR3 protein: CASSDGRGGQDTQYF. CDR3 DNA: TGTGCCAGCAGTGACGGGCGGGGGGGCCAAGATACGCAGTATTTT.

The V and J genes are TRBV7-2 and TRBJ2-5; D may be TRBD2 (6 bases). The V end was cut by 3 bases, the J end by 5 bases, with 10 bases between. CDR1 is SGHTA, CDR2 FQGNSA, per germline. CDR3 size: 13 residues. CDR3 amino acids: CASSLQLAETQYF. In DNA, the CDR3 is TGTGCCAGCAGCTTGCAGCTAGCGGAGACCCAGTACTTC.

V gene TRBV2 combines with J gene TRBJ1-5; D gene uncertain. V was trimmed by 4 bases and J by 5 bases, leaving 6 bases between them. Germline V gene data show CDR1 as SNHLY and CDR2 as FYNNEI. CDR3 length: 12 amino acids. CDR3 in amino acids: CASSGTDQPQHF. The DNA of the CDR3 is TGTGCCAGCAGTGGAACTGATCAGCCCCAGCATTTT.

This chain connects TRBV15 to TRBJ1-2; tentatively, D is TRBD1 (6 bases). V lost 0 bases to trimming and J lost 4 bases, with 12 bases between them. This CDR3 comprises 15 residues. CDR1 and CDR2 (germline): LNHNV, YYDKDF (reference sequence). The CDR3 sequence: CATSRDFTGTYGYTF. The CDR3 nucleotides are TGTGCCACCAGCAGAGATTTTACAGGGACCTATGGCTACACCTTC.

This clone occurred a few times. This chain links TRBV6-6 with TRBJ1-1, with no clear D. V was shortened by 4 bases and J by 10 bases, with 16 bases between the two germline ends. The CDR3 sequence is 13 residues long. Germline V gives CDR1 MNHNY, CDR2 SVGAGI (reference sequence). The CDR3 nucleotides are TGTGCCAGCAGTTCGCGTCTCGACGGCGGAGCTTTCTTT. It translates to CASSSRLDGGAFF.

This clone was recorded a few times. CDR3 residues: CASSLYSGTEAFF. The CDR3 coding sequence is TGTGCCAGCAGCCTTTACTCCGGGACAGAAGCTTTCTTT. This rearrangement joins TRBV7-9 to TRBJ1-1; a possible D gene is TRBD1 (6 bases). Germline CDR1 SEHNR, CDR2 FQNEAQ (reference sequence). The CDR3 is 13 amino acids. V was pared by 5 bases and J by 8 bases, with 15 bases between.

The chain carries TRBV6-4 and TRBJ1-2; 7 positions agree with TRBD1. Germline CDR1 is MRHNA and CDR2 is SNTAGT. The CDR3 length is 13 residues. The V and J ends lost 6 bases and 4 bases, in that order; junction bases with no gene match: 5. The CDR3 bases are TGTGCCAGCAGCCTGACAGGGACCTATGGCTACACCTTC. Its translation is CASSLTGTYGYTF.

The rearrangement uses TRBV27 and TRBJ1-2, with D tentatively TRBD1 (6 bases). Trimming pared 2 bases from V and 7 bases from J, leaving 17 bases between. Germline V gene lookup returns CDR1 MNHEY and CDR2 SMNVEV (reference sequence). The CDR3 is 15 residues long. The CDR3 sequence: CASSLAGGARSGYTF. As DNA, the CDR3 is TGTGCCAGCAGTTTAGCGGGGGGCGCCCGGAGTGGCTACACCTTC.

The chain is built from TRBV2 and TRBJ2-7, with TRBD2 identical over 7 bases. The trim removed 6 bases at V and 4 bases at J, leaving 9 bases unmatched. The CDR3 is made up of 14 amino acids. CDR1 is SNHLY, CDR2 FYNNEI, per germline. The CDR3 region has the DNA TGTGCCAGCAGCTCCGGGACTAACATATACGAGCAGTACTTC. Translated: CASSSGTNIYEQYF.